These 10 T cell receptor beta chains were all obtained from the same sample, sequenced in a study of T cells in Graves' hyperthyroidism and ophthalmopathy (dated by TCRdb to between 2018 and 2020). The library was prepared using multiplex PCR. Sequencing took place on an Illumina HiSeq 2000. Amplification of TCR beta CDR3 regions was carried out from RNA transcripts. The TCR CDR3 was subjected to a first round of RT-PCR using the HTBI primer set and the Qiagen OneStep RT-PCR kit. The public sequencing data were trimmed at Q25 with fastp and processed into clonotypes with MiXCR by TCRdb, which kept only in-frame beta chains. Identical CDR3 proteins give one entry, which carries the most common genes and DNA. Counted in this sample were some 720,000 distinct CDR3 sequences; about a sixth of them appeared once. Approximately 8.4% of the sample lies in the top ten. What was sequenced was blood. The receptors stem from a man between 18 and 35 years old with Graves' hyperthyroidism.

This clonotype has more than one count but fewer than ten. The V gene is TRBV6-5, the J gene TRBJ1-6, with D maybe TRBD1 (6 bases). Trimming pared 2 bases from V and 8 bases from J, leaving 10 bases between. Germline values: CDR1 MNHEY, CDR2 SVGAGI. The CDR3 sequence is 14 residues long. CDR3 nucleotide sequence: TGTGCCAGCAGTTACCGGGACACCCATTCACCCCTCCACTTT. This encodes CASSYRDTHSPLHF.

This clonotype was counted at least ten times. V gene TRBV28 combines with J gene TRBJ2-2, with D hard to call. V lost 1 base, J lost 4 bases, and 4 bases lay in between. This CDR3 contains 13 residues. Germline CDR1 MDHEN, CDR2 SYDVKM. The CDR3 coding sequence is TGTGCCAGCAGTTTATACGCCACCGGGGAGCTGTTTTTT. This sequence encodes CASSLYATGELFF.

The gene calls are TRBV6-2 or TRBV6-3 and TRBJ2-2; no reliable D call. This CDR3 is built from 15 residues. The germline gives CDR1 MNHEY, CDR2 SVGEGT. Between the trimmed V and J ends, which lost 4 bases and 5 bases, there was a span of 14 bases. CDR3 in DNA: TGTGCCAGCAGTTTAGCCCCCATTGGAACCGGGGAGCTGTTTTTT. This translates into CASSLAPIGTGELFF.

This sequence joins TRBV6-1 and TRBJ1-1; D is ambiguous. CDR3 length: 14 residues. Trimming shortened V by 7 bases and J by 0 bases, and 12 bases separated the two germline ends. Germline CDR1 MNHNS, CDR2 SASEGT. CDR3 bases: TGTGCCAGCACTTATTCATCCATGAACACTGAAGCTTTCTTT. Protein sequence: CASTYSSMNTEAFF.

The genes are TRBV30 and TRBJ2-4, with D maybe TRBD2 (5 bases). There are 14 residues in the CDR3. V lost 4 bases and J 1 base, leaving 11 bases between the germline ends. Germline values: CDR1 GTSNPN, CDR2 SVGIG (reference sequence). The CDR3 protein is CAWTGGQAKNIQYF. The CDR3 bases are TGTGCCTGGACCGGCGGGCAGGCCAAAAACATTCAGTACTTC.

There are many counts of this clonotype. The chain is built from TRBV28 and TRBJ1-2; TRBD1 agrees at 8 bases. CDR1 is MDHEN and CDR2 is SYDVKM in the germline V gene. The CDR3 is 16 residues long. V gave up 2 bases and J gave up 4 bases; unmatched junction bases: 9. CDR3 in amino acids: CASSLGLGRGPYGYTF. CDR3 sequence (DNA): TGTGCCAGCAGTTTAGGCCTTGGCAGGGGGCCCTATGGCTACACCTTC.

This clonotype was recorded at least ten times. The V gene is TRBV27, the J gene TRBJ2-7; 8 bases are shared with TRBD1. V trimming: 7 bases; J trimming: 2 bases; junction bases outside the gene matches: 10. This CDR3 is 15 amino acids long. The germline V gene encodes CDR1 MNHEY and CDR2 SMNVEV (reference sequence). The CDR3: CASTQTGTGAYEQYF. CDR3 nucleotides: TGTGCCAGCACCCAAACCGGGACAGGCGCCTACGAGCAGTACTTC.

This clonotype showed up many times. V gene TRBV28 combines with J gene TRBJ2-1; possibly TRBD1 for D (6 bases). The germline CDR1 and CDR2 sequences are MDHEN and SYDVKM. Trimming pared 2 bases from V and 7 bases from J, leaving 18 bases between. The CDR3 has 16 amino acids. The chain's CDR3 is CASSLELAPGTNEQFF. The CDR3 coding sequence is TGTGCCAGCAGTTTAGAACTCGCCCCCGGGACAAATGAGCAGTTCTTC. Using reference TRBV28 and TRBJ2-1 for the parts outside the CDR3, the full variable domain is DVKVTQSSRYLVKRTGEKVFLECVQDMDHENMFWYRQDPGLGLRLIYFSYDVKMKEKGDIPEGYSVSREKKERFSLILESASTNQTSMYLCASSLELAPGTNEQFFGPGTRLTVL.

The DNA of the CDR3 is TGTGCCACCAGTGATTCCAGACTAGCGGGAGAGGAACAGTACTTC. Encoded protein: CATSDSRLAGEEQYF. V usage is TRBV24-1 and J usage is TRBJ2-7, with 12 bases identical to TRBD2. With 2 bases clipped from V and 10 bases from J, the junction kept 8 bases outside the gene matches. The CDR3 extends over 15 amino acids. From germline, CDR1 is KGHDR and CDR2 SFDVKD.

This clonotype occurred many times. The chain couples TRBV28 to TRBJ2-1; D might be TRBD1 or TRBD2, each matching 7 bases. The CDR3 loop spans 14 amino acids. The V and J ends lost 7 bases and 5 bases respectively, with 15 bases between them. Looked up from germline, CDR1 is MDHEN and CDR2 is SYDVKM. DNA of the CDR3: TGTGCCAGCACCCCAGGGGGGGGCCACAATGAGCAGTTCTTC. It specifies CASTPGGGHNEQFF.